Listed below are T cell receptor beta chains from one sample, sequenced in a study of blood T cells in healthy people across ages. TCRdb re-analysed the 5' RACE reads in MiXCR, keeping a single row per CDR3 protein. The data contain hundreds of thousands of distinct CDR3 sequences, around three fifths of them singletons. Sequenced: blood. Receptors were obtained from a man aged 60 to 75 in good health. Both conserved end residues are part of each CDR3. A D gene is named only where the DNA matches it firmly. Clone size is stated in some rows and not others, as once, few, many or a class when expanded.

V	size	D	J	DNA	CDR3
TRBV6-2/TRBV6-3	-	-	TRBJ2-4	TGTGCCAGCAGTGCCGTCGGGGGCTCCGGGCCAAACATTCAGTACTTC	CASSAVGGSGPNIQYF
TRBV20-1	-	-	TRBJ2-1	TGCAGTGCTTTGCCCCGGGCCAACAATGAGCAGTTCTTC	CSALPRANNEQFF
TRBV20-1	-	TRBD1	TRBJ1-2	TGCAGTGCTAGAGATGAACAGGGACAGGGTCACTATGGCTACACCTTC	CSARDEQGQGHYGYTF
TRBV6-2/TRBV6-3	-	-	TRBJ2-1	TGTGCCAGTAGTTATACCGGGACAATCTCCTACAATGAGCAGTTCTTC	CASSYTGTISYNEQFF
TRBV18	-	TRBD1	TRBJ2-1	TGTGCCAGCTCACCCTGGACAGGGGCCGACGATGAGCAGTTCTTC	CASSPWTGADDEQFF
TRBV5-1	-	TRBD1	TRBJ2-7	TGCGCCAGCAGCTTGGGGGACAGGGTTGTTGGCGACGAGCAGTACTTC	CASSLGDRVVGDEQYF
TRBV4-1	few	TRBD1	TRBJ1-4	TGCGCCAGCAGCCAATATCAGGGGGATGAAAAACTGTTTTTT	CASSQYQGDEKLFF
TRBV20-1	-	-	TRBJ2-2	TGCAGTGTCCCGATCGGGGCCGGGGAGCTGTTTTTT	CSVPIGAGELFF
TRBV20-1	many	TRBD2	TRBJ2-1	TGCAGTGCTAGAGATAGGCTAGCGGGGGGATTGGGTGAGCAGTTCTTC	CSARDRLAGGLGEQFF
TRBV10-3	once	-	TRBJ2-7	TGTGCCAGCAGTGCTGACAGGGAGCAGTACTTC	CASSADREQYF
TRBV28	-	TRBD1	TRBJ2-2	TGTGCCAGCAGCTCCCCCGGGACAGGGGGGAACACCGGGGAGCTGTTTTTT	CASSSPGTGGNTGELFF
TRBV7-2	-	-	TRBJ1-1	TGTGCCAGCAACGGACAGCCAAACACTGAAGCTTTCTTT	CASNGQPNTEAFF
TRBV7-2	-	-	TRBJ2-3	TGTGCCAGCAGCTTAGCTCTGGCCGGTGATACGCAGTATTTT	CASSLALAGDTQYF
TRBV7-2	-	TRBD1	TRBJ2-7	TGTGCCAGCGGAAAGGGACAGGGGGTAGGCGAGCAGTACTTC	CASGKGQGVGEQYF
TRBV7-8	-	TRBD1	TRBJ2-4	TGTGCCAGCAGCCGCCCGGGACAGGGAGGAAGGAAGGCCAAAAACATTCAGTACTTC	CASSRPGQGGRKAKNIQYF
TRBV3-1	-	TRBD1	TRBJ1-4	TGTGCCAGCAGTCTCCAACTCAGGGGGTGGAATGAAAAACTGTTTTTT	CASSLQLRGWNEKLFF
TRBV20-1	-	TRBD2	TRBJ2-3	TGCAGTGCCACTAGCGGGGATTTAGATACGCAGTATTTT	CSATSGDLDTQYF
TRBV6-1	-	TRBD1	TRBJ1-5	TGTGCCAGCACAAGGGGGCAGAATCAGCCCCAGCATTTT	CASTRGQNQPQHF
TRBV6-2/TRBV6-3	-	-	TRBJ2-1	TGTGCCAGCAGTTACAGGCCGTTGGTAGGGCGCTACAATGAGCAGTTCTTC	CASSYRPLVGRYNEQFF
TRBV20-1	-	TRBD2	TRBJ2-5	TGCAGTGCTGGGGGTGCCCATGTGGCGGGGGAACAAGAGACCCAGTACTTC	CSAGGAHVAGEQETQYF
TRBV5-1	few	-	TRBJ2-5	TGCGCCAGCAGCTTCAGGACCCAAGAGACCCAGTACTTC	CASSFRTQETQYF
TRBV7-2	once	-	TRBJ2-4	TGTGCCAGCAGCTTAGCGGCCCTAGCCAAAAACATTCAGTACTTC	CASSLAALAKNIQYF
TRBV7-9	few	TRBD1	TRBJ2-1	TGTGCCAGCAGCGTAAGACAGGGCAATGAGCAGTTCTTC	CASSVRQGNEQFF
TRBV12-3/TRBV12-4	-	TRBD2	TRBJ2-1	TGTGCCAGCAGTCGACGACTAGCGGGGGGGGTCCATGAGCAGTTCTTC	CASSRRLAGGVHEQFF
TRBV7-2	-	-	TRBJ1-3	TGTGCCAGCAGCTTAGGGCGGTGGGAAGGAAACACCATATATTTT	CASSLGRWEGNTIYF
TRBV29-1	many	-	TRBJ2-1	TGCAGCATCGCGGGGAACAATGAGCAGTTCTTC	CSIAGNNEQFF
TRBV10-3	few	-	TRBJ2-5	TGTGCCATCAGTGAGTCGGAGGGGCGTAAAGAGACCCAGTACTTC	CAISESEGRKETQYF
TRBV6-1	-	-	TRBJ2-3	TGTGCCAGCGAACCTTCCGGAGCCAGAGGCACAGATACGCAGTATTTT	CASEPSGARGTDTQYF
TRBV6-6	-	-	TRBJ2-5	TGTGCCAGCAAATGGGCGGGGCAAGAGACCCAGTACTTC	CASKWAGQETQYF
TRBV25-1	-	-	TRBJ1-2	TGTGCCAGCAGGGCCGTGGGGGATGGCTACACCTTC	CASRAVGDGYTF
TRBV5-1	few	-	TRBJ2-7	TGCGCCAGCAGCCCGGTGGCGACCGGGCTATCAAGGGAGCAGTACTTC	CASSPVATGLSREQYF
TRBV11-2	-	TRBD2	TRBJ2-5	TGTGCCAGCAGTTATACCGTGCTAGCGGGGGGGCAGGAGACCCAGTACTTC	CASSYTVLAGGQETQYF
TRBV9	-	TRBD1	TRBJ2-3	TGTGCCAGCAGCGTAGAGGGGGCCGGGTCCGATACGCAGTATTTT	CASSVEGAGSDTQYF
TRBV5-1	-	TRBD1	TRBJ2-1	TGCGCCAGCAGCCAAGGGACAGGGCATATCAACGGTGAGCAGTTCTTC	CASSQGTGHINGEQFF
TRBV7-9	many	TRBD1	TRBJ2-7	TGTGCCAGCAGCTCAGGGACAGGGTCCTACGAGCAGTACTTC	CASSSGTGSYEQYF
TRBV20-1	-	-	TRBJ2-5	TGCAGTGCTCCGATCGGGAGCCTCGATGAGCAGTACTTC	CSAPIGSLDEQYF
TRBV28	few	-	TRBJ2-7	TGTGCCAGCAGTCCACTAGACAGCTACCACCACGAGCAGTACTTC	CASSPLDSYHHEQYF
TRBV6-5	-	-	TRBJ2-7	TGTGCCAGCAGTTACTGGGGACGGTCCAGCTCCTACGAGCAGTACTTC	CASSYWGRSSSYEQYF
TRBV12-3/TRBV12-4	-	-	TRBJ2-3	TGTGCCAGCAGTTTTTCTGGGGGCCGTATCACAGATACGCAGTATTTT	CASSFSGGRITDTQYF
TRBV5-1	few	TRBD1	TRBJ2-6	TGCGCCAGCAGCCACCAACAGGGGGTGTCTGGGGCCAACGTCCTGACTTTC	CASSHQQGVSGANVLTF
TRBV14	-	TRBD1	TRBJ2-1	TGTGCCAGCAGCCAAGAACGGCCCTACAGGGGCCCCAATATTGAGCAGTTCTTC	CASSQERPYRGPNIEQFF
TRBV20-1	once	-	TRBJ2-7	TGCAGAGCTAGAGCCGGGACGGGGGAGACCCGGTACTTC	CRARAGTGETRYF
TRBV6-6	-	-	TRBJ2-2	TGTGCCAGCACTCCAAGAACCGGGGAGCTGTTTTTT	CASTPRTGELFF
TRBV4-1	-	TRBD2	TRBJ2-5	TGCGCCAGCAGCCTTGGGACTAGCGGGGGGGTGATACAAGAGACCCAGTACTTC	CASSLGTSGGVIQETQYF
TRBV5-1	few	TRBD1	TRBJ1-1	TGCGCCAGCAGCCCAGGGGGGACAGGGAATTCCTACGCTGAAGCTTTCTTT	CASSPGGTGNSYAEAFF
TRBV5-5	-	-	TRBJ2-5	TGTGCCAGCAGCGTCCCGGCGGGGACCGAAGAGACCCAGTACTTC	CASSVPAGTEETQYF